A selection of T cell receptor beta chains follows, all from one sample in a study of long-term antiretroviral therapy in people with HIV. TCRdb keeps only in-frame clones here, not all; method: immunoSEQ multiplex PCR. The data hold about 23,000 clones, with roughly 80% observed a single time. The sample was unsorted PBMCs, taken 0.3 years after starting antiretroviral therapy. These TCRs come from a man in his fifties with HIV. CDR3s include the opening cysteine and the closing phenylalanine or tryptophan. Each record gives: V gene, J gene, D gene, clone size, CDR3 DNA, CDR3 protein. A D gene is named only where the DNA matches it firmly. Size is stated for part of the rows, as once, few or many counts, or as a class when the clone is expanded.

v_gene: TRBV19; j_gene: TRBJ1-2; d_gene: TRBD1; abundance: once; CDR3nt: TGTGCCAGTACCCTCGGACAGGCGAGCTATGGCTACACCTTC; CDR3aa: CASTLGQASYGYTF
v_gene: TRBV7-9; j_gene: TRBJ2-6; d_gene: .; abundance: .; CDR3nt: TGTGCCAGCAGCTTATGGCACGACGCCTCTGGGGCCAACGTCCTGACTTTC; CDR3aa: CASSLWHDASGANVLTF
v_gene: TRBV11-3; j_gene: TRBJ1-1; d_gene: .; abundance: .; CDR3nt: TGTGCCAGCAGCTCGCCCAACGGGACCAATTCTGAAGCTTTCTTT; CDR3aa: CASSSPNGTNSEAFF
v_gene: TRBV19; j_gene: TRBJ2-5; d_gene: .; abundance: .; CDR3nt: TGTGCCAGTAGTAGCGGGGCAAGGGGGACCCAGTACTTC; CDR3aa: CASSSGARGTQYF
v_gene: TRBV21-1; j_gene: TRBJ2-7; d_gene: .; abundance: .; CDR3nt: TGTGCCAGCAGCAACGGCTCGGGAGAATCGCACGAGCAGTACTTC; CDR3aa: CASSNGSGESHEQYF
v_gene: TRBV27; j_gene: TRBJ1-1; d_gene: .; abundance: .; CDR3nt: TGTGCCAGCAGTTTAACCAGGGAAACTGAAGCTTTCTTT; CDR3aa: CASSLTRETEAFF
v_gene: TRBV11-2; j_gene: TRBJ1-1; d_gene: .; abundance: .; CDR3nt: TGTGCCAGCAGCTTAGACCACAACACTGAAGCTTTCTTT; CDR3aa: CASSLDHNTEAFF
v_gene: TRBV7-8; j_gene: TRBJ2-7; d_gene: .; abundance: .; CDR3nt: TGTGCCAGCAGCTTACCCAATTCCTACGAGCAGTACTTC; CDR3aa: CASSLPNSYEQYF
v_gene: TRBV5-5; j_gene: TRBJ2-7; d_gene: .; abundance: .; CDR3nt: TGTGCCAGCAGCTTACGCGGGACAGTCGACCTCGTCGGGCAGTACTTC; CDR3aa: CASSLRGTVDLVGQYF
v_gene: TRBV27; j_gene: TRBJ2-1; d_gene: .; abundance: .; CDR3nt: TGTGCCAGCAGTGCCCAACATCTAGCTCCTGAGCAGTTCTTC; CDR3aa: CASSAQHLAPEQFF
v_gene: TRBV7-8; j_gene: TRBJ1-5; d_gene: .; abundance: .; CDR3nt: TGTGCCAGCAGGTTTGACGGTGGACTTCAGCCCCAGCATTTT; CDR3aa: CASRFDGGLQPQHF
v_gene: TRBV7-9; j_gene: TRBJ2-7; d_gene: TRBD2; abundance: once; CDR3nt: TGTGCCAGCAGCCCCGGGACTAGCGGGGTATTATACGAGCAGTACTTC; CDR3aa: CASSPGTSGVLYEQYF
v_gene: TRBV7-9; j_gene: TRBJ2-5; d_gene: TRBD2; abundance: few; CDR3nt: TGTGCCAGCAGCTCGACCGGACTAGCGGGAGGAGAGACCCAGTACTTC; CDR3aa: CASSSTGLAGGETQYF
v_gene: TRBV7-2; j_gene: TRBJ1-2; d_gene: .; abundance: .; CDR3nt: TGTGCCAGCACCCCTACGGCAGGCGATATCGGCTATGGCTACACCTTC; CDR3aa: CASTPTAGDIGYGYTF
v_gene: TRBV4-1; j_gene: TRBJ1-4; d_gene: .; abundance: .; CDR3nt: TGCGCCAGCAGCCAAGTCCCTAATGAAAAACTGTTTTTT; CDR3aa: CASSQVPNEKLFF
v_gene: TRBV19; j_gene: TRBJ2-3; d_gene: TRBD2; abundance: .; CDR3nt: TGTGCCAGTACCAATAGGGTAGCGGGAGGGCCAGATACGCAGTATTTT; CDR3aa: CASTNRVAGGPDTQYF
v_gene: TRBV4-3; j_gene: TRBJ1-1; d_gene: TRBD1; abundance: .; CDR3nt: TGCGCCAGCAGCCAAGTCAGGGGGCTTGGTGAAGCTTTCTTT; CDR3aa: CASSQVRGLGEAFF
v_gene: TRBV2; j_gene: TRBJ1-1; d_gene: .; abundance: .; CDR3nt: TGTGCCAGCAGTGAACTAGGAGCGGGGCTAGGGACTGAAGCTTTCTTT; CDR3aa: CASSELGAGLGTEAFF
v_gene: TRBV7-2; j_gene: TRBJ1-6; d_gene: TRBD1; abundance: .; CDR3nt: TGTGCCAGCAGCCCGGGACAGACCTTATATTACTCACCCCTCCACTTT; CDR3aa: CASSPGQTLYYSPLHF
v_gene: TRBV30; j_gene: TRBJ1-1; d_gene: .; abundance: .; CDR3nt: TGTGCCTGGAGTGTAACGGCGAACACTGAAGCTTTCTTT; CDR3aa: CAWSVTANTEAFF
v_gene: TRBV5-1; j_gene: TRBJ2-5; d_gene: .; abundance: .; CDR3nt: TGCGCCAGCAGCTTGGATTATAGGGGCCAGGGGGAGACCCAGTACTTC; CDR3aa: CASSLDYRGQGETQYF
v_gene: TRBV27; j_gene: TRBJ1-2; d_gene: .; abundance: .; CDR3nt: TGTGCCAGCAGTTTCTCGGGGGAAGGAGGCTACACCTTC; CDR3aa: CASSFSGEGGYTF
v_gene: TRBV11-2; j_gene: TRBJ2-7; d_gene: .; abundance: .; CDR3nt: TGTGCCAGCAGCTTAGTGGGCGAGCAGTACTTC; CDR3aa: CASSLVGEQYF
v_gene: TRBV7-9; j_gene: TRBJ1-6; d_gene: .; abundance: .; CDR3nt: TGTGCCGGCTCACAGGGCGCCTATAATTCACCCCTCCACTTT; CDR3aa: CAGSQGAYNSPLHF
v_gene: TRBV19; j_gene: TRBJ1-5; d_gene: TRBD1; abundance: .; CDR3nt: TGTGCCAGTAGTATCGGGACAGTTAGGAATCAGCCCCAGCATTTT; CDR3aa: CASSIGTVRNQPQHF
v_gene: TRBV5-1; j_gene: TRBJ2-5; d_gene: TRBD2; abundance: .; CDR3nt: TGCGCCAGCAGCTTCGGGAGGGGCGGAGAGACCCAGTACTTC; CDR3aa: CASSFGRGGETQYF
v_gene: TRBV13; j_gene: TRBJ2-5; d_gene: .; abundance: .; CDR3nt: TGTGCCAGCAGCTGGGGAGCCTTTCGGCCCTCCCAAGAGACCCAGTACTTC; CDR3aa: CASSWGAFRPSQETQYF
v_gene: TRBV6-6; j_gene: TRBJ2-1; d_gene: TRBD1; abundance: once; CDR3nt: TGTGCCAGCTTAGGACAGGCCCTCTACAATGAGCAGTTCTTC; CDR3aa: CASLGQALYNEQFF
v_gene: TRBV9; j_gene: TRBJ2-2; d_gene: TRBD1; abundance: .; CDR3nt: TGTGCCAGCAGCGTAGGGACAGGGAAACCTGGGGAGCTGTTTTTT; CDR3aa: CASSVGTGKPGELFF
v_gene: TRBV19; j_gene: TRBJ1-2; d_gene: .; abundance: .; CDR3nt: TGTGCCAGTAGTATAGAGGGGGGCTACTATGGCTACACCTTC; CDR3aa: CASSIEGGYYGYTF
v_gene: TRBV5-4; j_gene: TRBJ1-4; d_gene: .; abundance: .; CDR3nt: TGTGCCAGCAGAAAGGGGATAGGAGATAATGAAAAACTGTTTTTT; CDR3aa: CASRKGIGDNEKLFF
v_gene: TRBV6-4; j_gene: TRBJ1-1; d_gene: TRBD1; abundance: once; CDR3nt: TGTGCCAGCAGTGAACATTCGTCAGACAGGGCCACTGAAGCTTTCTTT; CDR3aa: CASSEHSSDRATEAFF
v_gene: TRBV12-5; j_gene: TRBJ2-6; d_gene: .; abundance: .; CDR3nt: TGTGCTAGTGGTTCAGGACAAAGTCGGGCCAACGTCCTGACTTTC; CDR3aa: CASGSGQSRANVLTF
v_gene: TRBV7-9; j_gene: TRBJ2-1; d_gene: TRBD2; abundance: .; CDR3nt: TGTGCCAGCAGCCGGGGACTAGCGGGAGGTTTCGATGAGCAGTTCTTC; CDR3aa: CASSRGLAGGFDEQFF
v_gene: TRBV7-2; j_gene: TRBJ2-3; d_gene: .; abundance: .; CDR3nt: TGTGCCAGCAGCTTAGACCGCTTAGCGACCTACTCCACAGATACGCAGTATTTT; CDR3aa: CASSLDRLATYSTDTQYF
v_gene: TRBV28; j_gene: TRBJ2-3; d_gene: .; abundance: .; CDR3nt: TGTGCCAGCAGTGCGGGACTGATCACAGATACGCAGTATTTT; CDR3aa: CASSAGLITDTQYF
v_gene: TRBV10-3; j_gene: TRBJ2-7; d_gene: .; abundance: .; CDR3nt: TGTGCCATCAGTGACCCCGGCCAGGCTAACTACGAGCAGTACTTC; CDR3aa: CAISDPGQANYEQYF
v_gene: TRBV28; j_gene: TRBJ2-1; d_gene: TRBD2; abundance: .; CDR3nt: TGTGCCAGCAGTGACCGGGAGGTCCTCAATGAGCAGTTCTTC; CDR3aa: CASSDREVLNEQFF
v_gene: TRBV30; j_gene: TRBJ1-6; d_gene: .; abundance: .; CDR3nt: TGTGCCTGGAGTGTACAGGGTAATTCACCCCTCCACTTT; CDR3aa: CAWSVQGNSPLHF
v_gene: TRBV6-5; j_gene: TRBJ2-7; d_gene: .; abundance: .; CDR3nt: TGTGCCAGCAGTGCCGGACATATCTCCTACGAGCAGTACTTC; CDR3aa: CASSAGHISYEQYF
v_gene: TRBV18; j_gene: TRBJ2-1; d_gene: .; abundance: .; CDR3nt: TGTGCCAGCTCACCTTATTCAGGGACCAATGAGCAGTTCTTC; CDR3aa: CASSPYSGTNEQFF
v_gene: TRBV6-6; j_gene: TRBJ2-7; d_gene: .; abundance: .; CDR3nt: TGTGCCTCACTCGGACGGGACTACGAGCAGTACTTC; CDR3aa: CASLGRDYEQYF
v_gene: TRBV4-3; j_gene: TRBJ1-1; d_gene: .; abundance: once; CDR3nt: TGCGCCAGCAGCCAGAACAGTAACACTGAAGCTTTCTTT; CDR3aa: CASSQNSNTEAFF
v_gene: TRBV5-6; j_gene: TRBJ1-1; d_gene: TRBD1; abundance: .; CDR3nt: TGTGCCAGCAGCGTGACAGGGGAAAACACTGAAGCTTTCTTT; CDR3aa: CASSVTGENTEAFF
v_gene: TRBV14; j_gene: TRBJ2-1; d_gene: TRBD2; abundance: .; CDR3nt: TGTGCCAGCAGCCACCCGGGACTAGCGGGGGGTTACTACAATGAGCAGTTCTTC; CDR3aa: CASSHPGLAGGYYNEQFF
v_gene: TRBV6-6; j_gene: TRBJ2-7; d_gene: .; abundance: .; CDR3nt: TGTGCCAGCAGCCCGGAGGACGGCACCTACGAGCAGTACTTC; CDR3aa: CASSPEDGTYEQYF
v_gene: TRBV4-3; j_gene: TRBJ2-6; d_gene: TRBD1; abundance: .; CDR3nt: TGCGCCAGCAGCCGAACCGGGACAGGCGTCTCTGGGGCCAACGTCCTGACTTTC; CDR3aa: CASSRTGTGVSGANVLTF
v_gene: TRBV9; j_gene: TRBJ1-3; d_gene: TRBD1; abundance: .; CDR3nt: TGTGCCAGCAGCCCGGGACAGCACTCTGGAAACACCATATATTTT; CDR3aa: CASSPGQHSGNTIYF
v_gene: TRBV30; j_gene: TRBJ2-1; d_gene: TRBD2; abundance: .; CDR3nt: TGTGCCTCGACTAGCTTTTATTCCTACAATGAGCAGTTCTTC; CDR3aa: CASTSFYSYNEQFF
v_gene: TRBV7-2; j_gene: TRBJ2-2; d_gene: .; abundance: .; CDR3nt: TGTGCCAGCAGCTCAGGGGCGGACACCGGGGAGCTGTTTTTT; CDR3aa: CASSSGADTGELFF
v_gene: TRBV7-9; j_gene: TRBJ1-2; d_gene: .; abundance: .; CDR3nt: TGTGCCAGCAGCTTAGCGGCAGCATATAACTATGGCTACACCTTC; CDR3aa: CASSLAAAYNYGYTF
v_gene: TRBV7-2; j_gene: TRBJ2-3; d_gene: .; abundance: .; CDR3nt: TGTGCCAGCAGCTTAAAGGGGGGCTGGGCAGATACGCAGTATTTT; CDR3aa: CASSLKGGWADTQYF